The source of this T cell receptor beta chain is a study of T cell responses to AZD1222 COVID-19 vaccine. The study, taken as a whole, reports: Clonal diversity was possibly underestimated; the donors were predominantly white British and more often female. Two AZD1222 doses significantly raised spike-specific TCR breadth and depth over controls. Repertoires were sampled only after the peak T cell response. Reportedly, nearly half the spike-specific TCRs target unmutated variant regions.

For this clone: Antigen: not known.

Libraries were prepared by immunoSEQ multiplex PCR; TCRdb keeps only in-frame clonotypes and omits some of them. Of under 150,000 clones listed, roughly 90% were seen once; the top ten hold 1.9%. Trimming left V 3 bases short and J 6 bases short, with 14 bases between. In germline, CDR1 is GTSNPN, CDR2 SVGIG (reference sequence). This CDR3 spans 13 amino acids. The TCR originated in an adult who received the AZD1222 COVID-19 vaccine. V usage is TRBV30 and J usage is TRBJ1-2; maybe TRBD1 (5 bases). Sequences were derived from peripheral blood, sampled 28 days after the second AZD1222 dose. CDR3 sequence (DNA): TGTGCCTGGAGGGGGCCAGGGATTCATGGCTACACCTTC. It specifies CAWRGPGIHGYTF.